This T cell receptor (beta chain) comes out of a study of human T cells and chemical hapten exposure. The overall study: Sensitization involved placing 2% DPC onto a 2 cm by 2 cm region of upper inner arm skin.

This clonotype has ten or more counts. Its antigen remains unidentified. Looked up from germline, CDR1 is MNHEY and CDR2 is SVGEGT. This CDR3 is 15 amino acids long. Germline trimming cut 4 bases from V and 2 bases from J; bases unmatched to any gene: 8. Stated time point: patch test 3, about 24 weeks after DPC sensitization. The treatment denotes: therapeutic diphenylcyclopropenone sensitization with weekly scalp DPC. Regarding the study as a whole: While controls formed fewer of them, expanded TCRs formed significantly more large CDR3 similarity clusters.

MiXCR, run by TCRdb on the RACE reads, gives a single entry per CDR3 protein. The repertoire holds some 97,000 distinct CDR3 sequences, 27% seen once, with about a tenth in the top ten. The sequencing here drew on whole blood, taken in connection with sensitization to the hapten diphenylcyclopropenone (DPC). This TCR derives from a man between 35 and 55 years old with alopecia areata. Some clones in this sample may be carry-over from other donors' samples. This chain joins TRBV6-2 or TRBV6-3 and TRBJ2-7, with 7 bases aligning to TRBD1. The CDR3 reads CASSSDPGGTYEQYF. The CDR3 DNA is TGTGCCAGCAGTTCCGACCCAGGGGGAACCTACGAGCAGTACTTC.